The clone carrying this TCR beta chain was observed once. Antigen unknown. The sample originates from a study of cytomegalovirus exposure and HLA in healthy donors. General observations from the study: Rare sequences made up most TCRs, while some public TCRs were found in many donors. Researchers reported that a few CMV-associated chains were confirmed in vitro as CMV antigen-specific.

Profiling relied on immunoSEQ multiplex PCR, and the TCRdb table lists in-frame clones only, not all of them. The table has a few hundred thousand clones, roughly 84% seen once. V was shortened by 5 bases and J by 3 bases, with 13 bases between the two germline ends. The CDR3 consists of 14 residues. Germline values: CDR1 MRHNA, CDR2 SNTAGT. The J gene is TRBJ1-1, the V gene TRBV6-4; D may be TRBD1 (6 bases). The specimen sequenced was PBMCs. The sequence came from a young man in good health and CMV-seropositive. Here the CDR3 reads CASSPRGEDTEAFF. The DNA of the CDR3 is TGTGCCAGCAGTCCGAGGGGGGAGGACACTGAAGCTTTCTTT.